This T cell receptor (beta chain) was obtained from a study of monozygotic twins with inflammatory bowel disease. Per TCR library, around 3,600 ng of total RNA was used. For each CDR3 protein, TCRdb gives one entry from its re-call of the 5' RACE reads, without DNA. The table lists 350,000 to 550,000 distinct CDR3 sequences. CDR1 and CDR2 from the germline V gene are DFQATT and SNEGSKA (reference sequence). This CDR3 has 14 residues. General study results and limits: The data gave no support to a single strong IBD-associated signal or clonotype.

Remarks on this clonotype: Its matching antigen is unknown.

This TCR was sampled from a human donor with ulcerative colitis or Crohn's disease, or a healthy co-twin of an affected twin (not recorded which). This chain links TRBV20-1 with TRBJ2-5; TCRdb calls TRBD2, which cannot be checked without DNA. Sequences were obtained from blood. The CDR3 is CSGEGAGVAETQYF.